This is a list of T cell receptor beta chains from one sample in a study of cytomegalovirus exposure and HLA in healthy donors. TCRdb's copy holds only in-frame clones and misses some; the assay was immunoSEQ multiplex PCR. The sample includes 90,000 to 100,000 clones, under 75% seen only once; the top ten take over 1%. Sample: PBMCs. The receptor set was obtained from a female donor in good health and CMV-seronegative. Both conserved end residues are part of each CDR3. D genes are given only for firm matches. The size field is filled for only some rows; it gives once, few, many or a size class.

len: 15; v_gene: TRBV7-2; j_gene: TRBJ2-1; d_gene: TRBD2; abundance: NA; CDR3aa: CASSPIAGAYNEQFF; CDR3nt: TGTGCCAGCAGCCCTATAGCGGGGGCCTACAATGAGCAGTTCTTC
len: 16; v_gene: TRBV5-1; j_gene: TRBJ1-6; d_gene: TRBD1; abundance: NA; CDR3aa: CASSLRTGEYNSPLHF; CDR3nt: TGCGCCAGCAGCTTGCGGACAGGGGAATATAATTCACCCCTCCACTTT
len: 16; v_gene: TRBV7-9; j_gene: TRBJ2-1; d_gene: TRBD1; abundance: NA; CDR3aa: CASSLEGTGSYNEQFF; CDR3nt: TGTGCCAGCAGCTTAGAGGGGACAGGGTCCTACAATGAGCAGTTCTTC
len: 12; v_gene: TRBV18; j_gene: TRBJ2-7; d_gene: NA; abundance: NA; CDR3aa: CASSLATYEQYF; CDR3nt: TGTGCCAGCTCATTGGCAACCTACGAGCAGTACTTC
len: 15; v_gene: TRBV2; j_gene: TRBJ2-1; d_gene: NA; abundance: NA; CDR3aa: CASSEPSGRRNEQFF; CDR3nt: TGTGCCAGCAGTGAACCCAGCGGCCGTAGGAATGAGCAGTTCTTC
len: 12; v_gene: TRBV30; j_gene: TRBJ1-1; d_gene: NA; abundance: NA; CDR3aa: CAWSVRRAEAFF; CDR3nt: TGTGCCTGGAGTGTAAGGAGGGCTGAAGCTTTCTTT
len: 17; v_gene: TRBV4-2; j_gene: TRBJ2-7; d_gene: TRBD2; abundance: NA; CDR3aa: CASSPIEGTSGTYEQYF; CDR3nt: TGTGCCAGCAGCCCGATCGAAGGGACTAGCGGTACTTACGAGCAGTACTTC
len: 14; v_gene: TRBV10-1; j_gene: TRBJ2-5; d_gene: TRBD1; abundance: NA; CDR3aa: CASSDGTASETQYF; CDR3nt: TGCGCCAGCAGTGACGGGACAGCGTCGGAGACCCAGTACTTC
len: 13; v_gene: TRBV6-5; j_gene: TRBJ1-2; d_gene: TRBD1; abundance: NA; CDR3aa: CASRTGDVAGYTF; CDR3nt: TGTGCCAGCAGGACAGGGGACGTAGCTGGCTACACCTTC
len: 15; v_gene: TRBV11-3; j_gene: TRBJ2-2; d_gene: TRBD1; abundance: NA; CDR3aa: CASSPGTANTGELFF; CDR3nt: TGTGCCAGCAGCCCCGGGACAGCGAACACCGGGGAGCTGTTTTTT
len: 15; v_gene: TRBV11-3; j_gene: TRBJ2-2; d_gene: NA; abundance: NA; CDR3aa: CASSPPVGGPGELFF; CDR3nt: TGTGCCAGCAGCCCCCCGGTGGGGGGGCCCGGGGAGCTGTTTTTT
len: 16; v_gene: TRBV10-3; j_gene: TRBJ2-3; d_gene: TRBD2; abundance: NA; CDR3aa: CAISEWTSEITDTQYF; CDR3nt: TGTGCCATCAGTGAGTGGACTAGCGAGATAACAGATACGCAGTATTTT
len: 15; v_gene: TRBV12-5; j_gene: TRBJ2-3; d_gene: NA; abundance: NA; CDR3aa: CASGTYGLGTDTQYF; CDR3nt: TGTGCTAGTGGCACCTATGGACTCGGCACAGATACGCAGTATTTT
len: 19; v_gene: TRBV5-1; j_gene: TRBJ2-3; d_gene: TRBD2; abundance: once; CDR3aa: CASSFPRSASGGPTDTQYF; CDR3nt: TGCGCCAGCAGCTTTCCTAGATCAGCTAGCGGGGGCCCCACAGATACGCAGTATTTT
len: 17; v_gene: TRBV11-2; j_gene: TRBJ1-2; d_gene: TRBD1; abundance: NA; CDR3aa: CASSSQITGGVNYGYTF; CDR3nt: TGTGCCAGCAGTTCACAGATCACAGGGGGAGTTAACTATGGCTACACCTTC
len: 18; v_gene: TRBV29-1; j_gene: TRBJ2-1; d_gene: TRBD2; abundance: NA; CDR3aa: CSVDGGRTSGFLGNEQFF; CDR3nt: TGCAGCGTTGATGGGGGAAGGACTAGCGGCTTCCTTGGCAATGAGCAGTTCTTC
len: 14; v_gene: TRBV25-1; j_gene: TRBJ1-5; d_gene: NA; abundance: NA; CDR3aa: CASSRGASNQPQHF; CDR3nt: TGTGCCAGCAGTCGGGGGGCAAGCAATCAGCCCCAGCATTTT
len: 15; v_gene: TRBV2; j_gene: TRBJ2-7; d_gene: TRBD1; abundance: few; CDR3aa: CASSEGTGFIYEQYF; CDR3nt: TGTGCCAGCAGTGAGGGGACAGGGTTTATATACGAGCAGTACTTC
len: 15; v_gene: TRBV10-3; j_gene: TRBJ2-1; d_gene: TRBD2; abundance: NA; CDR3aa: CAIRSGTSGTYEQFF; CDR3nt: TGTGCCATCAGGTCCGGGACTAGCGGGACCTATGAGCAGTTCTTC
len: 17; v_gene: TRBV6-7; j_gene: TRBJ2-7; d_gene: TRBD2; abundance: NA; CDR3aa: CASSYSLELATTYEQYF; CDR3nt: TGTGCCAGCAGTTACTCGTTGGAACTAGCGACAACCTACGAGCAGTACTTC
len: 15; v_gene: TRBV7-8; j_gene: TRBJ2-3; d_gene: TRBD1; abundance: NA; CDR3aa: CASSSGQGETDTQYF; CDR3nt: TGTGCCAGCAGCTCGGGACAGGGGGAAACAGATACGCAGTATTTT
len: 17; v_gene: TRBV11-2; j_gene: TRBJ1-3; d_gene: TRBD1; abundance: NA; CDR3aa: CASSRLRLGQAGNTIYF; CDR3nt: TGTGCCAGCAGTCGACTCCGATTAGGACAGGCTGGAAACACCATATATTTT
len: 13; v_gene: TRBV4-1; j_gene: TRBJ2-7; d_gene: NA; abundance: once; CDR3aa: CASSQVEGLWQYF; CDR3nt: TGCGCCAGCAGCCAAGTGGAGGGGCTCTGGCAGTACTTC
len: 13; v_gene: TRBV25-1; j_gene: TRBJ1-1; d_gene: NA; abundance: NA; CDR3aa: CASSEVGNTEAFF; CDR3nt: TGTGCCAGCAGTGAAGTGGGCAACACTGAAGCTTTCTTT
len: 15; v_gene: TRBV27; j_gene: TRBJ1-2; d_gene: NA; abundance: NA; CDR3aa: CASSLFATVPYGYTF; CDR3nt: TGTGCCAGCAGTTTATTTGCGACAGTACCCTATGGCTACACCTTC
len: 13; v_gene: TRBV5-1; j_gene: TRBJ1-1; d_gene: NA; abundance: NA; CDR3aa: CASSPVKNTEAFF; CDR3nt: TGCGCCAGCAGTCCGGTCAAGAACACTGAAGCTTTCTTT
len: 15; v_gene: TRBV7-6; j_gene: TRBJ1-3; d_gene: TRBD1; abundance: NA; CDR3aa: CASSFGQGAGNTIYF; CDR3nt: TGTGCCAGCAGCTTCGGGCAGGGGGCTGGAAACACCATATATTTT
len: 17; v_gene: TRBV2; j_gene: TRBJ2-7; d_gene: TRBD2; abundance: NA; CDR3aa: CASSEARGGEGSYEQYF; CDR3nt: TGTGCCAGCAGTGAAGCGCGTGGGGGGGAGGGCTCCTACGAGCAGTACTTC
len: 14; v_gene: TRBV2; j_gene: TRBJ1-2; d_gene: NA; abundance: NA; CDR3aa: CASIQTEVHYGYTF; CDR3nt: TGTGCCAGCATTCAGACAGAGGTACACTATGGCTACACCTTC
len: 17; v_gene: TRBV6-4; j_gene: TRBJ1-2; d_gene: TRBD1; abundance: NA; CDR3aa: CASITIRDRGRNYGYTF; CDR3nt: TGTGCCAGCATTACGATCCGGGACAGGGGGCGGAACTATGGCTACACCTTC
len: 13; v_gene: TRBV27; j_gene: TRBJ1-2; d_gene: NA; abundance: few; CDR3aa: CASRSDGIYGYTF; CDR3nt: TGTGCCAGCAGATCTGACGGGATTTATGGCTACACCTTC
len: 14; v_gene: TRBV5-1; j_gene: TRBJ2-7; d_gene: TRBD2; abundance: NA; CDR3aa: CASSPSGGDYEQYF; CDR3nt: TGCGCCAGCAGCCCTAGCGGGGGGGACTACGAGCAGTACTTC
len: 14; v_gene: TRBV19; j_gene: TRBJ2-7; d_gene: NA; abundance: NA; CDR3aa: CASRETAGSYEQYF; CDR3nt: TGTGCCAGTAGAGAGACCGCGGGCTCCTACGAGCAGTACTTC
len: 11; v_gene: TRBV5-5; j_gene: TRBJ1-1; d_gene: NA; abundance: NA; CDR3aa: CASSAGTEAFF; CDR3nt: TGTGCCAGCAGCGCCGGGACAGAAGCTTTCTTT
len: 13; v_gene: TRBV10-1; j_gene: TRBJ2-3; d_gene: TRBD1; abundance: NA; CDR3aa: CASRDRPSGTQYF; CDR3nt: TGCGCCAGCAGGGACAGGCCCTCCGGTACGCAGTATTTT
len: 16; v_gene: TRBV2; j_gene: TRBJ1-1; d_gene: NA; abundance: NA; CDR3aa: CASSEGVLGTGTEAFF; CDR3nt: TGTGCCAGCAGTGAAGGGGTATTGGGGACTGGGACTGAAGCTTTCTTT
len: 15; v_gene: TRBV11-2; j_gene: TRBJ1-1; d_gene: NA; abundance: NA; CDR3aa: CASSLEGGTNTEAFF; CDR3nt: TGTGCCAGCAGCTTAGAAGGAGGGACTAACACTGAAGCTTTCTTT
len: 16; v_gene: TRBV5-3; j_gene: TRBJ1-1; d_gene: TRBD1; abundance: few; CDR3aa: CARSWDRRLMNTEAFF; CDR3nt: TGTGCCAGAAGCTGGGACAGGCGTTTGATGAACACTGAAGCTTTCTTT
len: 13; v_gene: TRBV28; j_gene: TRBJ1-1; d_gene: NA; abundance: NA; CDR3aa: CASTLGRNTEAFF; CDR3nt: TGTGCCAGCACTCTTGGGCGGAACACTGAAGCTTTCTTT
len: 15; v_gene: TRBV5-1; j_gene: TRBJ2-3; d_gene: TRBD1; abundance: NA; CDR3aa: CASSRQGYYTDTQYF; CDR3nt: TGCGCCAGCAGCCGACAGGGATATTACACAGATACGCAGTATTTT
len: 14; v_gene: TRBV5-4; j_gene: TRBJ1-1; d_gene: TRBD1; abundance: NA; CDR3aa: CASSFGDRYTEAFF; CDR3nt: TGTGCCAGCAGCTTCGGGGACAGATACACTGAAGCTTTCTTT
len: 15; v_gene: TRBV6-1; j_gene: TRBJ1-2; d_gene: NA; abundance: few; CDR3aa: CASSEGGGLLYGYTF; CDR3nt: TGTGCCAGCAGTGAAGGTGGAGGGCTCCTCTATGGCTACACCTTC
len: 12; v_gene: TRBV29-1; j_gene: TRBJ2-7; d_gene: TRBD2; abundance: NA; CDR3aa: CSPRAGAYEQYF; CDR3nt: TGCAGCCCCCGGGCGGGGGCCTACGAGCAGTACTTC
len: 16; v_gene: TRBV6-1; j_gene: TRBJ2-7; d_gene: TRBD2; abundance: NA; CDR3aa: CASSVPLAGGPYEQYF; CDR3nt: TGTGCCAGCAGTGTACCCCTAGCGGGAGGGCCCTACGAGCAGTACTTC
len: 15; v_gene: TRBV25-1; j_gene: TRBJ1-1; d_gene: NA; abundance: NA; CDR3aa: CASSESKGAGTEAFF; CDR3nt: TGTGCCAGCAGTGAATCGAAGGGAGCGGGCACTGAAGCTTTCTTT
len: 16; v_gene: TRBV5-1; j_gene: TRBJ2-5; d_gene: TRBD2; abundance: few; CDR3aa: CASRRGTSGTKETQYF; CDR3nt: TGCGCCAGCAGACGTGGGACTAGCGGGACTAAAGAGACCCAGTACTTC
len: 16; v_gene: TRBV6-6; j_gene: TRBJ1-3; d_gene: TRBD1; abundance: NA; CDR3aa: CASSPLTGPYGNTIYF; CDR3nt: TGTGCCAGCAGCCCCCTGACAGGGCCGTATGGAAACACCATATATTTT
len: 15; v_gene: TRBV7-9; j_gene: TRBJ1-1; d_gene: TRBD1; abundance: NA; CDR3aa: CASSPNRGKDTEAFF; CDR3nt: TGTGCCAGCAGCCCCAACAGGGGCAAGGACACTGAAGCTTTCTTT
len: 14; v_gene: TRBV5-6; j_gene: TRBJ1-1; d_gene: NA; abundance: NA; CDR3aa: CASSLEIVNTEAFF; CDR3nt: TGTGCCAGCAGCTTGGAAATAGTGAACACTGAAGCTTTCTTT
len: 14; v_gene: TRBV6-5; j_gene: TRBJ1-3; d_gene: TRBD1; abundance: NA; CDR3aa: CASSPDRNGNTIYF; CDR3nt: TGTGCCAGCAGCCCGGACAGGAATGGAAACACCATATATTTT
len: 13; v_gene: TRBV28; j_gene: TRBJ2-7; d_gene: NA; abundance: NA; CDR3aa: CASSLSATYAQYF; CDR3nt: TGTGCCAGCAGTTTAAGTGCTACCTACGCGCAGTACTTC
len: 13; v_gene: TRBV30; j_gene: TRBJ1-1; d_gene: NA; abundance: NA; CDR3aa: CAWSKLGQYFAFF; CDR3nt: TGTGCCTGGAGTAAGCTAGGACAGTACTTTGCTTTCTTT
len: 16; v_gene: TRBV5-1; j_gene: TRBJ2-5; d_gene: TRBD2; abundance: NA; CDR3aa: CASSSGPSGGQETQYF; CDR3nt: TGCGCCAGCAGCTCCGGTCCTAGCGGGGGCCAAGAGACCCAGTACTTC
len: 15; v_gene: TRBV7-3; j_gene: TRBJ2-3; d_gene: TRBD2; abundance: few; CDR3aa: CASSFTGGPQDTQYF; CDR3nt: TGTGCCAGCAGCTTTACGGGAGGGCCTCAAGATACGCAGTATTTT
len: 14; v_gene: TRBV30; j_gene: TRBJ2-2; d_gene: TRBD2; abundance: NA; CDR3aa: CAWSRGGSTGELFF; CDR3nt: TGTGCCTGGAGTCGCGGGGGAAGTACCGGGGAGCTGTTTTTT
len: 14; v_gene: TRBV2; j_gene: TRBJ2-1; d_gene: TRBD2; abundance: NA; CDR3aa: CASKGREGYNEQFF; CDR3nt: TGTGCCAGCAAAGGGCGGGAGGGCTACAATGAGCAGTTCTTC